The sample holds a few counts of the clone carrying this T cell receptor (beta chain). Thyroid ultrasound, orbital computed tomography, clinical symptoms, and serum thyroxine and TRAb underpinned diagnoses. Fresh peripheral blood, about 10 ml of it, supplied the PBMCs. The data were taken from a study of T cells in Graves' hyperthyroidism and ophthalmopathy. Researchers amplified the TCR beta CDR3 regions from RNA transcripts. In the first-round RT-PCR of the TCR CDR3, the HTBI primer set was used. TCRdb re-analysed the multiplex PCR reads in MiXCR, keeping a single row per CDR3 protein. The table includes over 650,000 distinct CDR3 sequences, 16% detected once. Germline V gives CDR1 SEHNR, CDR2 FQNEAQ (reference sequence). V gave up 2 bases and J gave up 5 bases; unmatched junction bases: 9. The CDR3 covers 16 residues.

Sequencing input: blood. The source is a man younger than 35 with Graves' hyperthyroidism. V gene TRBV7-9 combines with J gene TRBJ2-5; 9 bases are a match to TRBD2. The CDR3 spells CASSLTIAGAGETQYF. The CDR3 coding sequence is TGTGCCAGCAGCTTAACCATAGCGGGAGCGGGGGAGACCCAGTACTTC.